Following are 17 T cell receptor beta chains from one sample sequenced in a study of T cell responses to AZD1222 COVID-19 vaccine. Clones were read by immunoSEQ multiplex PCR, and TCRdb kept only the in-frame ones, dropping some. Of about 200,000 clones listed, roughly 92% were seen once; the top ten hold less than 4.5%. Sequences were derived from peripheral blood, sampled 28 days after the second dose of the MenACWY control vaccine. These receptors all stem from an adult who received the MenACWY meningococcal vaccine as a control.

This sequence joins TRBV6-2 or TRBV6-3 and TRBJ1-1; no clear D. CDR1 is MNHEY, CDR2 SVGEGT, per germline. CDR3 length equals 13 residues. Trimming pared 6 bases from V and 0 bases from J, leaving 8 bases between. The CDR3 loop is CASSQRLNTEAFF. CDR3 DNA: TGTGCCAGCAGCCAACGCCTGAACACTGAAGCTTTCTTT.

The J gene is TRBJ2-7, the V gene TRBV4-1; D is perhaps TRBD2 (5 bases). CDR3 length equals 14 residues. Germline CDR1 reads MGHRA; CDR2 reads YSYEKL. Deletions cut 0 bases from V and 4 bases from J, with 10 bases between. The CDR3 DNA reads as TGCGCCAGCAGCCAAGACAGAGGACTGTACGAGCAGTACTTC. It is translated as CASSQDRGLYEQYF.

CDR3 in DNA: TGTGCCAGCACCCCTGGAAGCACAGATACGCAGTATTTT. Translating gives CASTPGSTDTQYF. The chain employs TRBV9 and TRBJ2-3, with no clear D. The CDR3 spans 13 residues. Trimming left V 6 bases short and J 0 bases short, with 8 bases between. Germline values: CDR1 SGDLS, CDR2 YYNGEE. The whole variable domain, filled in from reference TRBV9 and TRBJ2-3, reads DSGVTQTPKHLITATGQRVTLRCSPRSGDLSVYWYQQSLDQGLQFLIQYYNGEERAKGNILERFSAQQFPDLHSELNLSSLELGDSALYFCASTPGSTDTQYFGPGTRLTVL.

The gene calls are TRBV7-6 and TRBJ2-3; possibly TRBD1 for D (6 bases). Germline V lookup: CDR1 SGHVS, CDR2 FNYEAQ. The CDR3 consists of 15 residues. Deletions cut 2 bases from V and 8 bases from J, with 17 bases between. The CDR3 here is CASSLTGPGVGTQYF. The CDR3 bases are TGTGCCAGCAGCTTAACAGGGCCTGGGGTTGGTACGCAGTATTTT.

In this sample, this clone turned up once. V and J are TRBV24-1 and TRBJ1-1; D unresolved. This CDR3 contains 14 residues. CDR1 is KGHDR, CDR2 SFDVKD, per germline. Trimming stripped 3 bases from V and 9 bases from J, with 16 bases between. CDR3 sequence: CATSDPRTAAQAFF. CDR3 nucleotide sequence: TGTGCCACCAGTGATCCTAGGACGGCCGCGCAAGCTTTCTTT.

The V gene is TRBV5-1, the J gene TRBJ1-3, with a possible D match to TRBD1 (5 bases). CDR3 length: 15 residues. Trimming took 7 bases from V and 0 from J, leaving 14 bases between them. Germline CDR1 SGHRS, CDR2 YFSETQ. CDR3 DNA sequence: TGCGCCAGCGGTCGCGGGGGAGACTCTGGAAACACCATATATTTT. Residues: CASGRGGDSGNTIYF.

The CDR3 DNA reads as TGTGCCAGCAGCTTAGACCGCGTAAGTGATCAGCCCCAGCATTTT. Protein product: CASSLDRVSDQPQHF. The chain is built from TRBV7-8 and TRBJ1-5; D unresolved. Germline-derived CDR1 and CDR2 are SGHVS and FQNEAQ. This CDR3 contains 15 residues. The V gene lost 1 base and the J gene lost 5 bases, with 12 bases spanning the gap.

The V call is TRBV3-1 (or the pseudogene TRBV3-2), the J call TRBJ1-2; perhaps TRBD1 as D (6 bases). V was clipped by 0 bases and J by 4 bases, with 9 bases between them. This CDR3 contains 14 residues. Germline CDR1 and CDR2: LGHDT and YNNKEL (reference sequence). The CDR3 DNA follows: TGTGCCAGCAGCCAAGAGGAGGGGGTCTATGGCTACACCTTC. Protein product: CASSQEEGVYGYTF.

The CDR3 spells CASSRKGLAGGRGTGELFF. In DNA form, the CDR3 reads TGTGCCAGCAGCCGAAAAGGACTAGCGGGAGGGAGGGGCACCGGGGAGCTGTTTTTT. V and J are TRBV6-6 and TRBJ2-2; 15 positions match TRBD2. CDR1 is MNHNY and CDR2 is SVGAGI in the germline V gene (reference sequence). Trimming cost V 6 bases and J 4 bases; bases outside gene matches: 12. This CDR3 spans 19 amino acids.

This rearrangement joins TRBV2 to TRBJ1-1; D unresolved. From germline, CDR1 is SNHLY and CDR2 FYNNEI. The length of the CDR3 is 16 residues. V was pared by 6 bases and J by 5 bases, with 22 bases between. This CDR3 is CASRLYGDTLGTEAFF. CDR3 nucleotides: TGTGCCAGCAGGCTTTATGGCGACACCCTGGGGACTGAAGCTTTCTTT.

The chain combines TRBV14 with TRBJ1-1; TRBD1 agrees at 8 bases. The CDR3 covers 17 residues. The germline V gene has CDR1 SGHDN and CDR2 FVKESK. V lost 1 base and J lost 3; bases outside the gene matches: 10. The chain's CDR3 is CASSQVGQGLLDTEAFF. CDR3 coding DNA: TGTGCCAGCAGCCAAGTTGGACAGGGTCTTCTCGACACTGAAGCTTTCTTT.

The J gene is TRBJ1-3, the V gene TRBV7-2; 10 bases are shared with TRBD1. Per germline, CDR1 SGHTA and CDR2 FQGNSA. The CDR3 covers 17 residues. V was pared by 4 bases and J by 4 bases, with 10 bases of the junction left unmatched. The CDR3 sequence is CASSSSETGGGGNTIYF. The CDR3 bases are TGTGCCAGCAGCTCCTCCGAGACAGGGGGCGGCGGAAACACCATATATTTT.

The chain recombines TRBV11-3 with TRBJ2-3, with TRBD2 identical over 12 bases. Germline V lookup: CDR1 SGHNT, CDR2 YENEEA. V trimming: 4 bases; J trimming: 3 bases; junction bases outside the gene matches: 11. This CDR3 contains 18 residues. The CDR3, as DNA: TGTGCCAGCAGCTCACCTGGAGCTAGCGGGAGGGTAACAGATACGCAGTATTTT. Protein: CASSSPGASGRVTDTQYF.

This chain connects TRBV19 to TRBJ2-7, with 11 positions matching TRBD2. The CDR3 runs 19 residues. Trimming took 3 bases from V and 2 from J; bases not matched to a gene: 15. The germline gives CDR1 LNHDA, CDR2 SQIVND (reference sequence). The CDR3 bases are TGTGCCAGTAGTATGGATTTCATGACTAGCGGGAATCCGGCCTACGAGCAGTACTTC. Its protein product is CASSMDFMTSGNPAYEQYF. Drawing the rest from reference TRBV19 and TRBJ2-7, the complete variable domain is DGGITQSPKYLFRKEGQNVTLSCEQNLNHDAMYWYRQDPGQGLRLIYYSQIVNDFQKGDIAEGYSVSREKKESFPLTVTSAQKNPTAFYLCASSMDFMTSGNPAYEQYFGPGTRLTVT.

The chain links TRBV7-2 to TRBJ1-5; a weak D match, TRBD1 (5 bases). Germline V gives CDR1 SGHTA, CDR2 FQGNSA. Deletions cut 5 bases from V and 3 bases from J, with 14 bases between. This CDR3 has 15 residues. DNA for the CDR3: TGTGCCAGCAGCCCGCCCGGGACCGCCAATCAGCCCCAGCATTTT. Protein product: CASSPPGTANQPQHF.

Regarding this clone: The sample contains more than one DNA sequence encoding this CDR3. The chain joins TRBV9 to TRBJ2-2; unclear D gene. CDR1 is SGDLS and CDR2 is YYNGEE in the germline V gene. V was pared by 4 bases and J by 4 bases, with 5 bases between. There are 12 residues in the CDR3. This chain's CDR3 is CASSLSTGELFF. CDR3 nucleotide sequence: TGTGCCAGCAGCCTTTCCACCGGGGAGCTGTTTTTT.

This clone was picked up one time. V is TRBV4-2 and J is TRBJ2-7; TRBD1 agrees at 7 bases. V trimming: 0 bases; J trimming: 5 bases; junction bases outside the gene matches: 4. The CDR3 spans 14 residues. Germline V gene sequence: CDR1 LGHNA, CDR2 YNFKEQ. The CDR3 loop is CASSQDDRDHEQYF. For the CDR3, the DNA is TGTGCCAGCAGCCAAGATGACAGGGACCACGAGCAGTACTTC.